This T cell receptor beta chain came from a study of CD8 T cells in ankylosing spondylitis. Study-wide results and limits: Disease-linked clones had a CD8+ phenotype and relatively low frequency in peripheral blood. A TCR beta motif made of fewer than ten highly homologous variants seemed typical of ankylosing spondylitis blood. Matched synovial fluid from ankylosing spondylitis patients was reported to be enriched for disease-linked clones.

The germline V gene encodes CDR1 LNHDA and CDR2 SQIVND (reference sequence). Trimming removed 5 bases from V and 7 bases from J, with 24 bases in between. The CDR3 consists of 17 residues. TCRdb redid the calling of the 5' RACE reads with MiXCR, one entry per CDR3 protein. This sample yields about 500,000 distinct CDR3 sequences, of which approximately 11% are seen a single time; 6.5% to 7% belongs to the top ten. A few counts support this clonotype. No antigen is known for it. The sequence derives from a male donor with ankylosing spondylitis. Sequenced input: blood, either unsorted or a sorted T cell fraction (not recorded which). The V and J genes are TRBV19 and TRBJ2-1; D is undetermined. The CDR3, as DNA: TGTGCCAGTAGTTCAGCGCTGGCGGCCCGCTTTCGGAATGAGCAGTTCTTC. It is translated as CASSSALAARFRNEQFF.